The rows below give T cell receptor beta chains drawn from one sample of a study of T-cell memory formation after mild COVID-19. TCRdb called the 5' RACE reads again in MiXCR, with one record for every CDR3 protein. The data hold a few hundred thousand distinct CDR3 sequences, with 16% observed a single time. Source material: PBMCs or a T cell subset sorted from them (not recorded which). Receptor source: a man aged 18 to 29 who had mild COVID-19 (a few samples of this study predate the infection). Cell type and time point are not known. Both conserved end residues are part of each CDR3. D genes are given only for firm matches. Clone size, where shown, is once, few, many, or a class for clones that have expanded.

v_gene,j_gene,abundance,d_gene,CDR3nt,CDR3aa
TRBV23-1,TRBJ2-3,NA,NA,TGCGCCAGCAGTCAGGCACCCACAGATACGCAGTATTTT,CASSQAPTDTQYF
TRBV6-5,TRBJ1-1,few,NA,TGTGCCAGCAGTTACTCTGGACAGCACACTGAAGCTTTCTTT,CASSYSGQHTEAFF
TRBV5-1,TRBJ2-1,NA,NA,TGCGCCAGCCACCCGGGACCGGGCCAGTACAATGAGCAGTTCTTC,CASHPGPGQYNEQFF
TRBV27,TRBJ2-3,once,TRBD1,TGTGCCAGCAGTTGGGACAGGGGGCGTGCGCAGTATTTT,CASSWDRGRAQYF
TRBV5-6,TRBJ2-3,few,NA,TGTGCCAGCAGCCTCCCCCTAAGTGGCACAGATACGCAGTATTTT,CASSLPLSGTDTQYF
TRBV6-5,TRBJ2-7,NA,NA,TGTGCCAGCAGTTACTCCCCGAGCTACGAGCAGTACTTC,CASSYSPSYEQYF
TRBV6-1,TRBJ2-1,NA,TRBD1,TGTGCCAGCAGGTACAGGGGTAGCTCCTACAATGAGCAGTTCTTC,CASRYRGSSYNEQFF
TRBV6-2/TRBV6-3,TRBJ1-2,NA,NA,TGTGCCAGCAGTTATAACTGGGACCGACAGTACTATGGCTACACCTTC,CASSYNWDRQYYGYTF
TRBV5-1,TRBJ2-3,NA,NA,TGCGCCAGCAGCTTGGCGGTTTCGGCGGGGGCTAGCACAGATACGCAGTATTTT,CASSLAVSAGASTDTQYF
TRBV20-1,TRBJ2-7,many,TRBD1,TGCAGTGCGCGGGACAGGGCAACCTACGAGCAGTACTTC,CSARDRATYEQYF
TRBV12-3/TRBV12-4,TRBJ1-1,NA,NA,TGTGCCAGCAGTCCGTGGTCGGACGGGAAAGCTTTCTTT,CASSPWSDGKAFF
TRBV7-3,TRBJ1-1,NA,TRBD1,TGTGCCAGCAGCTTAGACAGGGGACACACTGAAGCTTTCTTT,CASSLDRGHTEAFF
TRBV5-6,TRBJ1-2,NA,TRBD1,TGTGCCAGCGATCTACAGGGGGCAGATGGCTACACCTTC,CASDLQGADGYTF
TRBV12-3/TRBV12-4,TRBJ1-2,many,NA,TGTGCCAGCAGTTTTAGGGGGATTTCTGGCTACACCTTC,CASSFRGISGYTF
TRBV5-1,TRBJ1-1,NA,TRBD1,TGCGCCAGCAGCGCGGACAGGGGGCAAGCTTTCTTT,CASSADRGQAFF
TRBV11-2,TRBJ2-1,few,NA,TGTGCCAGCAGCCCAACTAGTGGCGTTAGCGCTGAGCAGTTCTTC,CASSPTSGVSAEQFF
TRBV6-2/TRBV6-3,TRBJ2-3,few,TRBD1,TGTGCCAGCAGTTGGCGTGTGACAGGGGAGCAAGATACGCAGTATTTT,CASSWRVTGEQDTQYF
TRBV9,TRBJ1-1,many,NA,TGTGCCAGCAGCCGCAGTACCATGAACACTGAAGCTTTCTTT,CASSRSTMNTEAFF
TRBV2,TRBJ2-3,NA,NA,TGTGCCAGCACCCTGCAAGATACGCAGTATTTT,CASTLQDTQYF
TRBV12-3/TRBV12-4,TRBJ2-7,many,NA,TGTGCCAGCAGTCCCCAACAGGGAGCCCACGAGCAGTACTTC,CASSPQQGAHEQYF
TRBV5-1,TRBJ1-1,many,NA,TGCGCCAGCAGCTCCGGGACCTTGAACACTGAAGCTTTCTTT,CASSSGTLNTEAFF
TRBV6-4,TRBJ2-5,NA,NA,TGTGCCAGCAGTGACTTGGCGGGGTCCGGGACCCAGTACTTC,CASSDLAGSGTQYF
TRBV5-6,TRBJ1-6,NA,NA,TGTGCCAGCAGCTTGGTGGCAGGCTTAAATTCACCCCTCCACTTT,CASSLVAGLNSPLHF
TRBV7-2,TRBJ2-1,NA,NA,TGTGCCAGCAGCTTATGGGTGGGGGGGCCCGAGCAGTTCTTC,CASSLWVGGPEQFF
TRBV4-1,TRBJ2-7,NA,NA,TGCGCCAGCAGCCCCCGTTCGGGGGGCGTGTACGAGCAGTACTTC,CASSPRSGGVYEQYF
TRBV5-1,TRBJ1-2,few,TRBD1,TGCGCCAGCAGCTTTGCAGGGGGCCTCTATGGCTACACCTTC,CASSFAGGLYGYTF
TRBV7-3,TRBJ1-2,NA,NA,TGTGCCAGCAGCGCCACGGGGGATGGCTACACCTTC,CASSATGDGYTF
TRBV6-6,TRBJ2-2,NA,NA,TGTGCCAGCAGTTACTTCCAGGGTGCCGGGGAGCTGTTTTTT,CASSYFQGAGELFF
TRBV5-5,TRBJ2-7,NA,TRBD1,TGTGCCAGCAGATCGACCGGGACAGAGTACGAGCAGTACTTC,CASRSTGTEYEQYF
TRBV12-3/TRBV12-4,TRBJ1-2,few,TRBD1,TGTGCCAGCAGGGCGGGACAGTGGTATGGCTACACCTTC,CASRAGQWYGYTF
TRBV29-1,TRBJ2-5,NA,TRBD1,TGCAGCGTTGGGGGCCCCCGGGACAGGGACTACTTC,CSVGGPRDRDYF
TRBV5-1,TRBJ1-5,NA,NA,TGCGCCAGCAGCTTGGTTGCGGGGAGCAATCAGCCCCAGCATTTT,CASSLVAGSNQPQHF
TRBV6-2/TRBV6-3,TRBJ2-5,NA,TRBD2,TGTGCCAGCAGTACTTGGCGGGGGGAGACCCAGTACTTC,CASSTWRGETQYF
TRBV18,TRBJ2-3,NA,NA,TGTGCCAGCTCACCTGACAGGCTCCCCACAGATACGCAGTATTTT,CASSPDRLPTDTQYF
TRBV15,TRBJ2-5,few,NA,TGTGCCACCAGCAGAGGGGTCCAAGAGACCCAGTACTTC,CATSRGVQETQYF
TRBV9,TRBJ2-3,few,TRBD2,TGTGCCAGCAGCGTAGGGCCTAGCGGGGCCACAGATACGCAGTATTTT,CASSVGPSGATDTQYF
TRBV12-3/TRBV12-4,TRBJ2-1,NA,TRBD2,TGTGCCAGCAGCCAAAGCGGGGGGGCCTACAATGAGCAGTTCTTC,CASSQSGGAYNEQFF
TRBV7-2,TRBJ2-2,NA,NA,TGTGCCAGCACCTCGACCCGGGGGGAGCTGTTTTTT,CASTSTRGELFF
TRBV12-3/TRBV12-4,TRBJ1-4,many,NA,TGTGCCAGCAGTGGTGGAGGGCTGAGTTTTACTAATGAAAAACTGTTTTTT,CASSGGGLSFTNEKLFF
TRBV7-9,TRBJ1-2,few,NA,TGTGCCAGCAGCCCGGGAATCTATGGCTACACCTTC,CASSPGIYGYTF
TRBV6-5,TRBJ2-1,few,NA,TGTGCCAGCAGTTACTCGCTAGCAAGGAATGAGCAGTTCTTC,CASSYSLARNEQFF
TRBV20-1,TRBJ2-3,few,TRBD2,TGCGGGGGGGTTGGCGGTACAGATACGCAGTATTTT,CGGVGGTDTQYF
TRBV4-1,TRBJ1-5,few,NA,TGCGCCAGCAGCCAAGATATCACAGGATGGACTAGGTTGGGTCAGCCCCAGCATTTT,CASSQDITGWTRLGQPQHF
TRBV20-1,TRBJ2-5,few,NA,TGCAGTGCCCCCGAGGGGGGACAAGAGACCCAGTACTTC,CSAPEGGQETQYF
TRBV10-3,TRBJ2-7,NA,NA,TGTGCCATCAGTGAGTCGAGCTCCGGGGTCTCCTACGAGCAGTACTTC,CAISESSSGVSYEQYF
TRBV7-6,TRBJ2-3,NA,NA,TGTGCCAGCAGCGACTTTGGACGGGGGCTTACAGATACGCAGTATTTT,CASSDFGRGLTDTQYF
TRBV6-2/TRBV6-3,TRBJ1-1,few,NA,TGTGCCAGCAGTTACGTCGTGAACACTGAAGCTTTCTTT,CASSYVVNTEAFF
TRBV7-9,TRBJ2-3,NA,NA,TGTGCCAGCAGCCCTCCGACGAGCACAGATACGCAGTATTTT,CASSPPTSTDTQYF
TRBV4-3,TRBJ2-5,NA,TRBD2,TGCGCCAGCAGCCAAGAGTGGAGCGGGGGGCAACTCCAAGAGACCCAGTACTTC,CASSQEWSGGQLQETQYF
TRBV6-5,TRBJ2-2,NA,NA,TGTGCCAGCAGTCAGACCGGGGCCCACGGGGAGCTGTTTTTT,CASSQTGAHGELFF
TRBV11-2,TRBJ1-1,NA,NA,TGTGCCAGCAGATTTAGGTACAGGACCGAAGCTTTCTTT,CASRFRYRTEAFF
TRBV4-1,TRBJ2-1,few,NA,TGCGCCAGCAGCCAAGGCAAAGCAAGGAGAAGGGATGCGGAGCAGTTCTTC,CASSQGKARRRDAEQFF